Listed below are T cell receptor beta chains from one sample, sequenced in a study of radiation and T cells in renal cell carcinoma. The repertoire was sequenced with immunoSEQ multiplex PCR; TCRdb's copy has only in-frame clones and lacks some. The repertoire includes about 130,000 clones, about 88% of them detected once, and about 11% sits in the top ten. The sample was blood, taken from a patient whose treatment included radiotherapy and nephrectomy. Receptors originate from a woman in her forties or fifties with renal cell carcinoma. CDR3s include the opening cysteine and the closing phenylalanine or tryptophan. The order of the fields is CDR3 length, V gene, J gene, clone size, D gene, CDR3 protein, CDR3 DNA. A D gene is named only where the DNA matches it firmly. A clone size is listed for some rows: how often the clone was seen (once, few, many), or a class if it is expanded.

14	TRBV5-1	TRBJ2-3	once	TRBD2	CASSWGLGTDTQYF	TGCGCCAGCAGCTGGGGACTAGGGACAGATACGCAGTATTTT
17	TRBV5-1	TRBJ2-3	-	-	CASSLDPGAPSTDTQYF	TGCGCCAGCAGCTTGGACCCCGGGGCCCCTAGCACAGATACGCAGTATTTT
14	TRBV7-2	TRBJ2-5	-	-	CASSRGLLQETQYF	TGTGCCAGCAGCCGCGGACTCCTACAAGAGACCCAGTACTTC
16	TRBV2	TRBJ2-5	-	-	CASRPGQTLYQETQYF	TGTGCCAGCAGGCCAGGACAGACCCTATACCAAGAGACCCAGTACTTC
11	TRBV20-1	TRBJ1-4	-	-	CSAWDFEKLFF	TGCAGTGCTTGGGACTTTGAAAAACTGTTTTTT
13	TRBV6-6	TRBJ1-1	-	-	CASRSVKHTEAFF	TGTGCCAGCAGGTCCGTAAAACACACTGAAGCTTTCTTT
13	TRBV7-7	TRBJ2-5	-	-	CASSFESSGTQYF	TGTGCTAGCTCCTTTGAGTCGAGCGGGACCCAGTACTTC
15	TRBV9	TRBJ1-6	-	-	CASSVDAGANSPLHF	TGTGCCAGCAGCGTAGATGCAGGGGCCAATTCACCCCTCCACTTT
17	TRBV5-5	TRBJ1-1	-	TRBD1	CASSLVTGGRANTEAFF	TGTGCCAGCAGCTTGGTTACAGGGGGACGCGCGAACACTGAAGCTTTCTTT
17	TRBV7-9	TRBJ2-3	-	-	CASSPLGRQTRTDTQYF	TGTGCCAGCAGCCCGTTAGGCCGACAGACCCGCACAGATACGCAGTATTTT
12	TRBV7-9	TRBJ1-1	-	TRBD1	CASSLQGDGAFF	TGTGCCAGCAGCTTACAGGGGGACGGAGCTTTCTTT
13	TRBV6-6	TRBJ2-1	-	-	CASRGLRGDEQFF	TGTGCCAGCAGGGGCCTTAGGGGCGATGAGCAGTTCTTC
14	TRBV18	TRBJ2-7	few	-	CASSPLRGGDEQYF	TGTGCCAGCTCACCATTGCGGGGAGGCGACGAGCAGTACTTC
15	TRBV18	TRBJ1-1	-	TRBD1	CASSRTGGKNTEAFF	TGTGCCAGCTCGCGGACAGGGGGGAAGAACACTGAAGCTTTCTTT
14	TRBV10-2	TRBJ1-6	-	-	CASSEAEGDSPLHF	TGCGCCAGCAGTGAGGCCGAGGGGGATTCACCCCTCCACTTT
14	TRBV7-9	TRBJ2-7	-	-	CASSPDLTPYEQYF	TGTGCCAGCAGCCCCGACCTTACCCCCTACGAGCAGTACTTC
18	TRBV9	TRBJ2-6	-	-	CASSVGSWSVSGANVLTF	TGTGCCAGCAGCGTAGGAAGCTGGAGCGTTTCTGGGGCCAACGTCCTGACTTTC
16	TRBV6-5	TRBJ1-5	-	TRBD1	CASSYSGQGRNQPQHF	TGTGCCAGCAGTTATTCCGGACAGGGGAGGAATCAGCCCCAGCATTTT
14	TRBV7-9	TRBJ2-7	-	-	CASSLHSLSYEQYF	TGTGCCAGCAGCTTACACAGTCTCTCCTACGAGCAGTACTTC
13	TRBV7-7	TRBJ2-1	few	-	CASSPPRANEQFF	TGTGCTAGCAGCCCTCCGAGGGCTAATGAGCAGTTCTTC
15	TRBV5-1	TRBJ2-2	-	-	CASSLGGRNTGELFF	TGCGCCAGCAGCTTGGGGGGGCGCAACACCGGGGAGCTGTTTTTT
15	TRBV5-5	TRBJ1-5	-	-	CASSVGQPPGQPQHF	TGTGCCAGCAGCGTGGGACAACCCCCCGGTCAGCCCCAGCATTTT
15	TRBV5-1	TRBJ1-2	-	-	CASSSGGANVYGYTF	TGCGCCAGCAGCTCCGGGGGAGCTAACGTCTATGGCTACACCTTC
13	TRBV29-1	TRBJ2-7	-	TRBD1	CSVEWAGGHEQYF	TGCAGCGTTGAATGGGCAGGGGGCCACGAGCAGTACTTC
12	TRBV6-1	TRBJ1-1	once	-	CASRDWDSGAFF	TGTGCCAGCAGGGACTGGGATTCGGGAGCTTTCTTT
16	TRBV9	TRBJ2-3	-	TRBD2	CASSPGLAGAVDTQYF	TGTGCCAGCAGTCCGGGACTAGCGGGGGCGGTAGATACGCAGTATTTT
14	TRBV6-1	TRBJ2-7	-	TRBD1	CASGNDRGPYEQYF	TGTGCCAGCGGGAATGACAGGGGTCCCTACGAGCAGTACTTC
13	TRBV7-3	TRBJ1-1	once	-	CASSLSLNTEAFF	TGTGCCAGCAGCTTAAGTTTGAACACTGAAGCTTTCTTT
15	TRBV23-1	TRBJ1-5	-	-	CASSHSGWGNQPQHF	TGCGCCAGCAGTCATTCAGGTTGGGGCAATCAGCCCCAGCATTTT
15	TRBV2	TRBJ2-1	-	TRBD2	CASSETSGGNDEQFF	TGTGCCAGCAGTGAGACTAGCGGGGGGAATGATGAGCAGTTCTTC
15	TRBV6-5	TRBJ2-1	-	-	CASRHRDPGWNEQFF	TGTGCCAGCAGGCACCGGGACCCGGGGTGGAATGAGCAGTTCTTC
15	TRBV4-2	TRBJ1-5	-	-	CASSQVLLSNQPQHF	TGTGCCAGCAGCCAAGTACTCCTTAGCAATCAGCCCCAGCATTTT
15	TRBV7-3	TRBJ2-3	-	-	CASSLSRSHTDTQYF	TGTGCCAGCAGCTTAAGCAGATCCCACACAGATACGCAGTATTTT
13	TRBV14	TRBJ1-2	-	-	CASSRMRAYGYTF	TGTGCCAGCAGCCGAATGAGAGCCTATGGCTACACCTTC
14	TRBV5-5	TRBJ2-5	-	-	CASSLEGWAETQYF	TGTGCCAGCAGCTTGGAAGGTTGGGCAGAGACCCAGTACTTC
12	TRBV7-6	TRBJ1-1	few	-	CASSLDDTEAFF	TGTGCCAGCAGCTTAGACGACACTGAAGCTTTCTTT